Below, 8 T cell receptor beta chains from the same sample are listed, as sequenced in a study of blood T cell repertoires in COVID-19. Profiling relied on immunoSEQ multiplex PCR, and the TCRdb table lists in-frame clones only, not all of them. Of roughly 200,000 clones detected, around 78% appear once; the ten largest clones hold around 2.8%. Sequencing was performed on peripheral blood. These receptors were obtained from a woman older than 75 with active or convalescent COVID-19.

The chain combines TRBV7-2 with TRBJ2-7, with a tentative D call TRBD1 (5 bases). The CDR3 runs to 15 residues. Per germline, CDR1 SGHTA and CDR2 FQGNSA. V was shortened by 3 bases and J by 0 bases, with 12 bases between the two germline ends. The CDR3 sequence: CASSFKGDSSYEQYF. The CDR3 DNA reads as TGTGCCAGCAGCTTTAAAGGGGATAGCTCCTACGAGCAGTACTTC.

This rearrangement joins TRBV3-1 (or the pseudogene TRBV3-2) to TRBJ2-5; D is possibly TRBD2 (6 bases). CDR1 LGHDT and CDR2 YNNKEL come from the germline V gene (reference sequence). The germline V and J ends were trimmed by 0 bases and 5 bases, with 10 bases remaining between them. This CDR3 has 14 amino acids. The chain's CDR3 is CASSQEPGRETQYF. The CDR3 DNA reads TGTGCCAGCAGCCAAGAGCCAGGGAGGGAGACCCAGTACTTC.

This chain connects TRBV11-2 to TRBJ2-2; the D gene is possibly TRBD1 (5 bases). V was trimmed by 1 base and J by 0 bases, leaving 9 bases between them. The CDR3 covers 16 residues. Germline CDR1 is SGHAT and CDR2 is FQNNGV. The DNA for the CDR3 is TGTGCCAGCAGCTTAGGATGGGGCCCGAACACCGGGGAGCTGTTTTTT. It is translated as CASSLGWGPNTGELFF.

This chain joins TRBV20-1 and TRBJ1-2, with D maybe TRBD1 (6 bases). Looked up from germline, CDR1 is DFQATT and CDR2 is SNEGSKA (reference sequence). CDR3 length: 15 amino acids. The germline V and J ends were trimmed by 4 bases and 3 bases, with 18 bases remaining between them. For the CDR3, the DNA is TGCAGTGCTAATGACGACAGGAGCCACTACTATGGCTACACCTTC. It translates to CSANDDRSHYYGYTF.

The rearrangement links TRBV7-9 to TRBJ2-1; 13 bases agree with TRBD2. J lost 8 bases, V lost 1 base, and 2 bases had no gene match. The CDR3 sequence is 15 residues long. Looked up from germline, CDR1 is SEHNR and CDR2 is FQNEAQ (reference sequence). Written as DNA, the CDR3 is TGTGCCAGCAGCTTAGGACTAGCGGGGGGCTATGAGCAGTTCTTC. The encoded protein is CASSLGLAGGYEQFF.

V usage is TRBV24-1 and J usage is TRBJ2-2, with 8 bases that match TRBD2. The V gene end was trimmed by 4 bases and the J gene end by 4 bases; junction bases not matched to a gene: 4. The CDR3 sequence is 15 residues long. Germline V gene sequence: CDR1 KGHDR, CDR2 SFDVKD. CDR3 amino acids: CATSDPGRATGELFF. The CDR3 DNA follows: TGTGCCACCAGTGACCCCGGGAGGGCCACCGGGGAGCTGTTTTTT.

This chain links TRBV7-2 with TRBJ1-2; 7 bases match TRBD1. CDR3 length: 16 amino acids. V dropped 5 bases and J dropped 6; count of bases not matched to a gene: 15. Germline CDR1 SGHTA, CDR2 FQGNSA. CDR3 residues: CASSQRTGPFPDGYTF. Written as DNA, the CDR3 is TGTGCCAGCAGCCAACGGACAGGCCCCTTCCCCGATGGCTACACCTTC. Full variable domain (outside the CDR3, taken from reference TRBV7-2 and TRBJ1-2): GAGVSQSPSNKVTEKGKDVELRCDPISGHTALYWYRQSLGQGLEFLIYFQGNSAPDKSGLPSDRFSAERTGGSVSTLTIQRTQQEDSAVYLCASSQRTGPFPDGYTFGSGTRLTVV.

V usage is TRBV29-1 and J usage is TRBJ2-3; 9 bases map to TRBD1. Germline loops: CDR1 SQVTM, CDR2 ANQGSEA. V lost 6 bases to trimming and J lost 7 bases; unmatched junction nucleotides: 14. The CDR3 runs to 15 residues. In DNA form, the CDR3 reads TGCAGCGTCTCTACGGGACAGGGAGTGAGGAATACGCAGTATTTT. This encodes CSVSTGQGVRNTQYF.